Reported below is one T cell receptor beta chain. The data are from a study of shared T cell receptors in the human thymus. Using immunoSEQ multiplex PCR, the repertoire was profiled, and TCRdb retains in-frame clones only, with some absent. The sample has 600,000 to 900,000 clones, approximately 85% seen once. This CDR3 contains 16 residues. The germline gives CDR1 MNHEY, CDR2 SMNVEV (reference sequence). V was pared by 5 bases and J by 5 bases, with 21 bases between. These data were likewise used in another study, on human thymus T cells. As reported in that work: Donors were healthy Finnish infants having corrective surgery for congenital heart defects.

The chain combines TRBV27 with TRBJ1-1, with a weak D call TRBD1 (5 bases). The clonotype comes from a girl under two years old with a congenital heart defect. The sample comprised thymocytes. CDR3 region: CASSPTVGGEETEAFF. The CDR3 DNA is TGTGCCAGCAGTCCGACAGTAGGCGGGGAAGAAACTGAAGCTTTCTTT.